This T cell receptor (beta chain) was sequenced in a study of beta chain features in type 1 diabetes. General observations from the study: Significant though moderate, a shortening of TCRB CDR3s appeared in all four CD4+ subsets of Type 1 diabetes patients. Patients' naive, central memory and regulatory TCRB repertoires appeared more alike than those of healthy donors.

Sequenced material consisted of expressed TCRB transcripts (all of the isolated RNA was reverse transcribed). TCRdb's table, derived via immunoSEQ multiplex PCR, lists solely in-frame clones and lacks some. The data contain a few hundred thousand clones, 20% to 25% of them singletons. Regarding this clone: Its target is not known.

V lost 0 bases to trimming and J lost 4 bases, with 9 bases between them. The germline V gene encodes CDR1 GTSNPN and CDR2 SVGIG (reference sequence). The CDR3 is made up of 13 amino acids. The gene calls are TRBV30 and TRBJ1-2, with D hard to call. This sequence was found in a woman aged 25-40 years with type 1 diabetes. Sequencing input: naive CD4+ T cells from blood. This CDR3 reads CAWSVRTTYGYTF. The CDR3 DNA reads as TGTGCCTGGAGTGTTAGGACTACCTATGGCTACACCTTC. The full variable domain, its missing parts supplied by reference TRBV30 and TRBJ1-2, is SQTIHQWPATLVQPVGSPLSLECTVEGTSNPNLYWYRQAAGRGLQLLFYSVGIGQISSEVPQNLSASRPQDRQFILSSKKLLLSDSGFYLCAWSVRTTYGYTFGSGTRLTVV.